Shown below are 25 T cell receptor beta chains from a single sample sequenced in a study of a mutant IDH1 vaccine in newly diagnosed glioma. Assay: immunoSEQ multiplex PCR; the TCRdb copy retains only in-frame clones and omits some. The sample has tens of thousands of clones, around four fifths seen once; the top ten hold about 4.6%. Their antigen targets remain unknown. Time point indicated: week 35, safety follow-up. Every vaccination contained 300 ug of the mutant IDH1 20-mer peptide and was paired with topical imiquimod. This material consisted of PBMCs, taken from a glioma patient whose treatment included an IDH1 peptide vaccine. The source of these receptors is a man aged 30 to 45 with glioma.

V is TRBV19 and J is TRBJ1-3; D possibly corresponds to TRBD1 (6 bases). V lost 5 bases and J 5 bases, leaving 13 bases between the germline ends. The CDR3 is made up of 14 amino acids. The germline V gene encodes CDR1 LNHDA and CDR2 SQIVND (reference sequence). CDR3 nucleotide sequence: TGTGCCAGTAGTGCCGGGGGCAGTAGAAACACCATATATTTT. Amino acid sequence: CASSAGGSRNTIYF.

V is TRBV11-2 and J is TRBJ1-1, with 7 bases aligning to TRBD1. The junction had 4 bases not matched to a gene; V was cut back by 5 bases and J by 10 bases. The CDR3 covers 11 residues. The V gene's germline CDR1 is SGHAT and CDR2 FQNNGV. In nucleotides, the CDR3 is TGTGCCAGCAGCCTGGGACAGATAGCTTTCTTT. Residues: CASSLGQIAFF. Filled out from reference TRBV11-2 and TRBJ1-1, the complete variable domain reads EAGVAQSPRYKIIEKRQSVAFWCNPISGHATLYWYQQILGQGPKLLIQFQNNGVVDDSQLPKDRFSAERLKGVDSTLKIQPAKLEDSAVYLCASSLGQIAFFGQGTRLTVV.

V is TRBV5-1 and J is TRBJ1-1; 8 positions agree with TRBD1. CDR3 length: 12 residues. Trimming cost V 4 bases and J 7 bases; bases outside gene matches: 3. The germline CDR1 and CDR2 sequences are SGHRS and YFSETQ. As DNA, the CDR3 is TGCGCCAGCAGCGTACAGGGGGTTGAAGCTTTCTTT. This translates into CASSVQGVEAFF.

This clone was recorded a few times. V usage is TRBV4-1 and J usage is TRBJ1-1; TRBD1 is a possible D gene (5 bases). The germline gives CDR1 MGHRA, CDR2 YSYEKL. This CDR3 spans 16 amino acids. Trimming left V 4 bases short and J 1 base short, with 16 bases between. CDR3 protein: CASSPEVDGANTEAFF. The CDR3 DNA sequence: TGCGCCAGCAGCCCAGAAGTGGACGGGGCGAACACTGAAGCTTTCTTT.

The J gene is TRBJ1-1, the V gene TRBV2; D is unclear. Looked up from germline, CDR1 is SNHLY and CDR2 is FYNNEI. V was trimmed by 2 bases and J by 1 base, leaving 8 bases between them. The CDR3 consists of 14 residues. The DNA for the CDR3 is TGTGCCAGCAGTGAAACCAGGCAGAACACTGAAGCTTTCTTT. This sequence encodes CASSETRQNTEAFF.

The chain carries TRBV10-3 and TRBJ2-3; D tentatively reads TRBD1 or TRBD2 (6 bases each). Germline assignment: CDR1 ENHRY and CDR2 SYGVKD. The V end lost 6 bases, the J end lost 1 base, and 11 bases lay between the germline ends. The CDR3 has 14 residues. CDR3 in DNA: TGTGCCATCAGCCCGGGGGCGGGCACAGATACGCAGTATTTT. This sequence encodes CAISPGAGTDTQYF.

The chain combines TRBV6-5 with TRBJ1-2; 7 bases align to TRBD1. The ends lost 7 bases at V and 2 bases at J; junction bases unmatched: 10. Germline CDR1 reads MNHEY; CDR2 reads SVGAGI. CDR3 length equals 15 residues. CDR3 sequence: CASKHNRGQNYGYTF. The CDR3 DNA reads TGTGCCAGCAAGCATAACAGGGGCCAAAACTATGGCTACACCTTC.

V is TRBV5-4 and J is TRBJ1-4; 12 positions match TRBD1. The CDR3 extends over 18 amino acids. With 4 bases clipped from V and 3 bases from J, the junction kept 10 bases outside the gene matches. CDR1 is SGHNT and CDR2 is YYREEE in the germline V gene (reference sequence). CDR3: CASSGGTGGPRANEKLFF. The DNA of the CDR3 is TGTGCCAGCAGCGGGGGGACAGGGGGCCCTCGGGCTAATGAAAAACTGTTTTTT.

In its sample, this clone was seen once. V is TRBV2 and J is TRBJ1-2, with 9 bases identical to TRBD1. This CDR3 spans 14 amino acids. V lost 7 bases and J lost 4; bases outside the gene matches: 7. In germline, CDR1 is SNHLY, CDR2 FYNNEI. CDR3 nucleotides: TGTGCCAGCACCTGGACAGGGGCTCCCTATGGCTACACCTTC. This encodes CASTWTGAPYGYTF.

The chain links TRBV27 to TRBJ2-2; TRBD2 might be the D (5 bases). This CDR3 has 12 amino acids. Trimming left V 8 bases short and J 1 base short, with 5 bases between. CDR1 and CDR2 from the germline V gene are MNHEY and SMNVEV (reference sequence). The CDR3 loop reads CASGRNTGELFF. Here the CDR3 DNA reads TGTGCCAGCGGGAGGAACACCGGGGAGCTGTTTTTT.

The chain carries TRBV2 and TRBJ2-4; 8 bases line up with TRBD2. The trim removed 3 bases at V and 9 bases at J, leaving 7 bases unmatched. The CDR3 spans 14 residues. The V gene's germline CDR1 is SNHLY and CDR2 FYNNEI. The CDR3 region is CASSDFSGLGIQYF. DNA for the CDR3: TGTGCCAGCAGTGATTTCTCGGGACTAGGCATTCAGTACTTC.

The chain is built from TRBV14 and TRBJ2-7; 8 nucleotides match TRBD1. Germline CDR1 reads SGHDN; CDR2 reads FVKESK. CDR3 length: 15 residues. Trimming at V came to 4 bases and at J to 5 bases, leaving 10 bases not matched to a gene. CDR3 region: CASSRIMTGVDEQYF. In DNA, the CDR3 is TGTGCCAGCAGCCGAATCATGACAGGGGTCGACGAGCAGTACTTC. The variable domain in full, completed from reference TRBV14 and TRBJ2-7, reads EAGVTQFPSHSVIEKGQTVTLRCDPISGHDNLYWYRRVMGKEIKFLLHFVKESKQDESGMPNNRFLAERTGGTYSTLKVQPAELEDSGVYFCASSRIMTGVDEQYFGPGTRLTVT.

The chain links TRBV7-9 to TRBJ2-1; D is ambiguous. CDR3 size: 15 residues. V dropped 5 bases and J dropped 5 bases, with 16 bases sitting between them. Germline CDR1 and CDR2: SEHNR and FQNEAQ (reference sequence). DNA for the CDR3: TGTGCCAGCAGCCCAGCCGCTTGGGCTAACAATGAGCAGTTCTTC. Its translation: CASSPAAWANNEQFF.

The chain links TRBV30 to TRBJ1-5; TRBD1 might be the D (5 bases). V was trimmed by 3 bases and J by 0 bases, leaving 12 bases between them. CDR3 length equals 15 residues. The V gene's germline CDR1 is GTSNPN and CDR2 SVGIG (reference sequence). For the CDR3, the DNA is TGTGCCTGGAGCGCCGGGACGGCTAGCAATCAGCCCCAGCATTTT. It specifies CAWSAGTASNQPQHF.

J is TRBJ2-2 and V is TRBV7-6; 8 positions agree with TRBD1. Looked up from germline, CDR1 is SGHVS and CDR2 is FNYEAQ. The CDR3 has 16 residues. Losses at the gene ends were 3 bases for V and 3 bases for J; bases not matched to a gene: 6. CDR3 protein: CASSLMDRAYTGELFF. The CDR3 DNA follows: TGTGCCAGCAGCTTGATGGACAGGGCCTACACCGGGGAGCTGTTTTTT.

The chain links TRBV15 to TRBJ2-3; D is unresolved. Germline V lookup: CDR1 LNHNV, CDR2 YYDKDF (reference sequence). The V and J ends lost 0 bases and 4 bases respectively, with 5 bases between them. CDR3 length equals 13 residues. The CDR3 DNA sequence: TGTGCCACCAGCAGAGATTCGCCAGATACGCAGTATTTT. Its translation is CATSRDSPDTQYF.

A remark on this clone: The junction shows a germline mismatch at one end, possibly a read error. V gene TRBV11-2 combines with J gene TRBJ1-2, with TRBD1 matching over 8 bases. Germline V lookup: CDR1 SGHAT, CDR2 FQNNGV. This CDR3 is built from 19 residues. This chain's CDR3 is CASSLEPRQGFLANYGCTF. CDR3 nucleotides: TGTGCCAGCAGCTTAGAGCCCCGACAGGGGTTTTTGGCGAACTATGGCTGCACCTTC.

The chain is built from TRBV6-1 and TRBJ1-1; D may be TRBD1 (6 bases). V was clipped by 8 bases and J by 1 base, with 17 bases between them. The germline V gene has CDR1 MNHNS and CDR2 SASEGT. The length of the CDR3 is 15 residues. In nucleotides, the CDR3 is TGTGCCAGCGAGGGGGGGAGCCCTCGGAACACTGAAGCTTTCTTT. Protein sequence: CASEGGSPRNTEAFF.

The chain recombines TRBV6-1 with TRBJ2-1; 8 bases match TRBD2. Trimming cost V 5 bases and J 7 bases; bases outside gene matches: 10. The CDR3 covers 15 residues. Germline V gene data show CDR1 as MNHNS and CDR2 as SASEGT. CDR3 residues: CASSWAPSGGNEQFF. CDR3 nucleotides: TGTGCCAGCAGTTGGGCCCCGTCGGGGGGGAATGAGCAGTTCTTC.

CDR3 loop: CASSSKTLLSTDTQYF. The CDR3 DNA follows: TGTGCCAGCAGCTCCAAGACCCTACTTAGCACAGATACGCAGTATTTT. J is TRBJ2-3 and V is TRBV7-8; D is ambiguous. The CDR3 consists of 16 residues. V was pared by 4 bases and J by 0 bases, with 14 bases between. From germline, CDR1 is SGHVS and CDR2 FQNEAQ.

The chain has TRBV27 and TRBJ1-1; D unclear. Germline V gene sequence: CDR1 MNHEY, CDR2 SMNVEV (reference sequence). Trimming left V 1 base short and J 1 base short, with 7 bases between. This CDR3 region has 14 residues. CDR3 DNA sequence: TGTGCCAGCAGTTTATATGTAGGGAACACTGAAGCTTTCTTT. It translates to CASSLYVGNTEAFF.

This chain uses TRBV7-2 with TRBJ1-6; the match to TRBD1 covers 7 bases. The CDR3 extends over 16 amino acids. V lost 0 bases, J lost 7 bases, and 6 bases stayed unmatched. Per the germline V gene, CDR1 is SGHTA and CDR2 is FQGNSA. In nucleotides, the CDR3 is TGTGCCAGCAGCTTAGCCGGACAGGTCCTCAATTCACCCCTCCACTTT. It yields the protein CASSLAGQVLNSPLHF.

This clone was seen a single time. J is TRBJ2-3 and V is TRBV6-5; TRBD2 is a possible D gene (5 bases). V was cut by 0 bases and J by 1 base, with 11 bases left in between. Germline CDR1 and CDR2: MNHEY and SVGAGI. This CDR3 comprises 16 residues. The CDR3 DNA follows: TGTGCCAGCAGTTACTCGTGGCTAGCTGGCACAGATACGCAGTATTTT. Amino acids: CASSYSWLAGTDTQYF.

The CDR3 here is CASSRGGTEAFF. The CDR3 DNA reads as TGTGCCAGCAGCCGTGGGGGCACTGAAGCTTTCTTT. This chain connects TRBV7-6 to TRBJ1-1; a weak D match, TRBD1 (5 bases). Between the trimmed V and J ends, which lost 5 bases and 4 bases, there was a span of 8 bases. CDR1 and CDR2 from the germline V gene are SGHVS and FNYEAQ. The CDR3 spans 12 residues.

The sample holds one count of this clone. The J gene is TRBJ1-3, the V gene TRBV11-2, with 9 nucleotides matching TRBD1. The CDR3 totals 17 residues. The trim removed 6 bases at V and 0 bases at J, leaving 9 bases unmatched. The germline V gene encodes CDR1 SGHAT and CDR2 FQNNGV. The chain's CDR3 is CASRRAADRGSGNTIYF. Written as DNA, the CDR3 is TGTGCCAGCAGGAGAGCGGCGGACAGGGGCTCTGGAAACACCATATATTTT.